This T cell receptor (beta chain) originates from a study of cytomegalovirus exposure and HLA in healthy donors. With 60 Vbeta and 13 Jbeta primers, the PCR was carried out. TCRdb's copy holds only in-frame clones and misses some; the assay was immunoSEQ multiplex PCR. The repertoire consists of approximately 100,000 clones, with 70% to 80% occurring once and the leading ten covering approximately 4.8%. At sampling all donors were nominally healthy, likely with unrecorded immune exposures. This clone was detected once. The ends lost 5 bases at V and 0 bases at J; junction bases unmatched: 3. The germline CDR1 and CDR2 sequences are SEHNR and FQNEAQ (reference sequence). The CDR3 is 15 amino acids.

This receptor was taken from a woman aged 18-30 years in good health and CMV-seropositive. The chain employs TRBV7-9 and TRBJ2-1, with 8 nucleotides matching TRBD1. The source material was PBMCs. The CDR3 coding sequence is TGTGCCAGCAGCCTCCAGGGGGCCTCCTACAATGAGCAGTTCTTC. Translation: CASSLQGASYNEQFF.